This T cell receptor (beta chain) was captured in a study of T cells in narcolepsy. Trimming took 2 bases from V and 4 from J, leaving 10 bases between them. There are 14 residues in the CDR3. Germline CDR1 is MNHNS and CDR2 is SASEGT. Produced via immunoSEQ multiplex PCR; TCRdb's table is partial and in-frame only. The data show under 35,000 clones, with approximately 80% seen just once and around 1.1% held by the top ten. V and J are TRBV6-1 and TRBJ2-3; no firm D call. The origin of this receptor is a human donor in good health. Sequenced sample: memory (CD45RA-) CD4+ T cells from blood. DNA for the CDR3: TGTGCCAGCAGTGAAAGGGTTTTGTCAGATACGCAGTATTTT. It codes for CASSERVLSDTQYF.